Listed here are 11 T cell receptor beta chains from one sample, sequenced in a study of graft-versus-host responses after intestinal transplantation. The protocol was immunoSEQ multiplex PCR, while the TCRdb copy is restricted to in-frame clones and leaves out a portion. The sample yields about 12,000 clones, 80% to 95% seen once. The sequences come from PBMCs, collected 1032 days after intestinal transplantation. All receptors come from a human patient who received an intestinal transplant, so some T cells may come from the graft donor.

V usage is TRBV4-1 and J usage is TRBJ2-1; D is possibly TRBD2 (5 bases). CDR3 length: 14 residues. Trimming removed 6 bases from V and 4 bases from J, with 13 bases in between. CDR1 MGHRA and CDR2 YSYEKL come from the germline V gene. The CDR3 DNA sequence: TGCGCCAGCAGGCAGGTCCGGGATTACAATGAGCAGTTCTTC. As protein: CASRQVRDYNEQFF.

In its sample, this clone was seen once. The rearrangement uses TRBV19 and TRBJ2-7; D not certain. Trimming left V 3 bases short and J 0 bases short, with 9 bases between. Germline V gene lookup returns CDR1 LNHDA and CDR2 SQIVND (reference sequence). The CDR3 covers 14 residues. The CDR3 coding sequence is TGTGCCAGTAGTATCTTGGTCAACTCCTACGAGCAGTACTTC. This gives the protein CASSILVNSYEQYF.

This chain joins TRBV18 and TRBJ2-3; 7 positions match TRBD1. CDR3 length: 14 amino acids. J lost 2 bases, V lost 3 bases, and 2 bases had no gene match. CDR1 and CDR2 from the germline V gene are KGHSH and LQKENI. For the CDR3, the DNA is TGTGCCAGCTCACCGGGACAGTCCACAGATACGCAGTATTTT. Translating gives CASSPGQSTDTQYF.

CDR3 DNA sequence: TGTGCCAGCAGTTATACCCGGGGACGTGGGACCTACGAGCAGTACTTC. Amino acid sequence: CASSYTRGRGTYEQYF. V and J are TRBV6-5 and TRBJ2-7; D is possibly TRBD1 or TRBD2 (5 bases each). Germline CDR1 and CDR2: MNHEY and SVGAGI. The CDR3 is made up of 16 amino acids. V was trimmed by 3 bases and J by 2 bases, leaving 17 bases between them.

V usage is TRBV15 and J usage is TRBJ2-7; the D gene could be TRBD1 or TRBD2 (6 bases each). There are 14 residues in the CDR3. Germline V CDR1 and CDR2: LNHNV, YYDKDF (reference sequence). V lost 1 base and J 2 bases, leaving 9 bases between the germline ends. CDR3 bases: TGTGCCACCAGCAGAGGTAGGGGGGCCTACGAGCAGTACTTC. Amino acids: CATSRGRGAYEQYF.

This chain links TRBV7-9 with TRBJ2-5; no clear D gene. The germline gives CDR1 SEHNR, CDR2 FQNEAQ (reference sequence). Trimming left V 5 bases short and J 1 base short, with 8 bases between. This CDR3 has 13 residues. CDR3: CASSMRVQETQYF. The DNA for the CDR3 is TGTGCCAGCAGCATGAGAGTCCAAGAGACCCAGTACTTC.

The chain joins TRBV11-3 to TRBJ2-7; 11 nucleotides line up with TRBD2. The CDR3 sequence is 20 residues long. CDR1 and CDR2 from the germline V gene are SGHNT and YENEEA. V was clipped by 1 base and J by 3 bases; unmatched bases: 17. The CDR3 here is CASSLVANGGLAARYYEQYF. The CDR3 region has the DNA TGTGCCAGCAGCTTAGTAGCTAATGGGGGACTAGCGGCCCGATACTACGAGCAGTACTTC.

The V call is TRBV2, the J call TRBJ1-1; no clear D. The germline V gene encodes CDR1 SNHLY and CDR2 FYNNEI. V was clipped by 4 bases and J by 3 bases, with 6 bases between them. The CDR3 spans 12 residues. Here the CDR3 DNA reads TGTGCCAGCAGTGGGTGGGACACTGAAGCTTTCTTT. The encoded protein is CASSGWDTEAFF.

This rearrangement joins TRBV5-8 to TRBJ2-1; D call uncertain. CDR3 length equals 11 residues. The V end was cut by 1 base, the J end by 10 bases, with 6 bases between. The V gene's germline CDR1 is SGHTS and CDR2 YDEGEE. As DNA, the CDR3 is TGTGCCAGCAGCTTGTCGCGGGAGCAGTTCTTC. It codes for CASSLSREQFF.

This chain uses TRBV10-3 with TRBJ2-3; TRBD1 matches at 8 bases. The J segment lost 6 bases and the V segment lost 8 bases, leaving 4 bases of the junction unmatched. The CDR3 consists of 12 residues. CDR1 ENHRY and CDR2 SYGVKD come from the germline V gene. CDR3 nucleotides: TGTGCCATCCAGGGGGCGTCGGATACGCAGTATTTT. Amino acids: CAIQGASDTQYF.

This clone has just one count. This chain joins TRBV6-1 and TRBJ2-3, with 12 bases fitting TRBD2. After removal of 4 bases from V and 2 bases from J, the junction contained 4 bases not matched to a gene. CDR3 length: 16 amino acids. The germline gives CDR1 MNHNS, CDR2 SASEGT. The CDR3 coding sequence is TGTGCCAGCAGTGGACGGACTAGCGGGGCCACAGATACGCAGTATTTT. As protein: CASSGRTSGATDTQYF.